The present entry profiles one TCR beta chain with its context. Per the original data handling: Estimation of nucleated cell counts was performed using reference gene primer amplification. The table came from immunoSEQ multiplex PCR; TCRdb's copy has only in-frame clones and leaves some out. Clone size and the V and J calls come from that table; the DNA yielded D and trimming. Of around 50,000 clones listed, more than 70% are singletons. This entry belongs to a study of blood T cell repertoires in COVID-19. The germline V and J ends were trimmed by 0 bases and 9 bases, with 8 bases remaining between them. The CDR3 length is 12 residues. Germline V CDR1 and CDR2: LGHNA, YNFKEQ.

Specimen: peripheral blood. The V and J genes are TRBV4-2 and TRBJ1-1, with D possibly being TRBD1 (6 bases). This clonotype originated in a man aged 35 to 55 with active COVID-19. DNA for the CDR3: TGTGCCAGCAGCCAAGAACAGGGTAAAGCTTTCTTT. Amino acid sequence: CASSQEQGKAFF.